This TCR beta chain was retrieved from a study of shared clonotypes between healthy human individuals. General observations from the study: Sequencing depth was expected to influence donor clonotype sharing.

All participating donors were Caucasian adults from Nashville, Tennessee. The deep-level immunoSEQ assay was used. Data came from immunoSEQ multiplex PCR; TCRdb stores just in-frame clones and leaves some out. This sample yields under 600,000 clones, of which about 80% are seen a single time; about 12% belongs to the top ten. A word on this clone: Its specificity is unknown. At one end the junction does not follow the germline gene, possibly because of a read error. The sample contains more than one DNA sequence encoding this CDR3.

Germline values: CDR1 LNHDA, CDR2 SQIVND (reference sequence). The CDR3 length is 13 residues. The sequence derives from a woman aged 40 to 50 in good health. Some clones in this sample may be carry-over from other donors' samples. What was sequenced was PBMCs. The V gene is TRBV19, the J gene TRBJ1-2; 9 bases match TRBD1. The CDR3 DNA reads TGTGCCAGTAGCAACAGGGGGCACTATGGCTATACCTTC. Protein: CASSNRGHYGYTF.